Listed below are T cell receptor beta chains from one sample, sequenced in a study of cytomegalovirus exposure and HLA in healthy donors. Method: immunoSEQ multiplex PCR; TCRdb's copy keeps in-frame clones and lacks some. The data hold 200,000 to 250,000 clones, with roughly 82% observed a single time. Sample: PBMCs. The receptors were sampled from a woman in her thirties or forties in good health and CMV-seropositive. CDR3s include the opening cysteine and the closing phenylalanine or tryptophan. A D gene is named only where the DNA matches it firmly. Clone size is stated in some rows and not others, as once, few, many or a class when expanded.

D	V	J	size	DNA	CDR3
TRBD1	TRBV7-2	TRBJ1-1	NA	TGTGCCAGCAGCCGACAGGGGACGTTGAACACTGAAGCTTTCTTT	CASSRQGTLNTEAFF
NA	TRBV29-1	TRBJ2-7	NA	TGCAGCGCCACCGGGGGACCCTACGAGCAGTACTTC	CSATGGPYEQYF
TRBD2	TRBV5-8	TRBJ2-1	NA	TGTGCCAGCAGCAACGGACTAGCGGGACCGGGGTTCTTC	CASSNGLAGPGFF
TRBD1	TRBV2	TRBJ2-5	NA	TGTGCCAGCAGTGAAGCCGGACAGGGCCTTAAAGAGACCCAGTACTTC	CASSEAGQGLKETQYF
TRBD1	TRBV10-3	TRBJ1-1	NA	TGTGCCATCAAGGGACAGCCGAACACTGAAGCTTTCTTT	CAIKGQPNTEAFF
NA	TRBV28	TRBJ2-5	NA	TGTGCCAGCAGTACCCTGGCTAGCGAGGAGACCCAGTACTTC	CASSTLASEETQYF
NA	TRBV6-4	TRBJ2-3	NA	TGTGCCAGCTCCCCGGAGAGCACAGATACGCAGTATTTT	CASSPESTDTQYF
TRBD1	TRBV19	TRBJ2-2	NA	TGTGCCAGTAGGACAGGGAAGTCCCCGAACACCGGGGAGCTGTTTTTT	CASRTGKSPNTGELFF
TRBD1	TRBV6-5	TRBJ2-6	NA	TGTGCCAGCAGGGACAGGGGTGCCGGGGCCAACGTCCTGACTTTC	CASRDRGAGANVLTF
NA	TRBV7-2	TRBJ2-7	NA	TGTGCCAGCAGCTTAGCTTCGGGTTTTGACGAGCAGTACTTC	CASSLASGFDEQYF
NA	TRBV7-6	TRBJ2-7	NA	TGTGCCAGCAGCTTTGGAGAGACCTACGAGCAGTACTTC	CASSFGETYEQYF
NA	TRBV7-2	TRBJ2-7	NA	TGTGCCAGCAGCCAACGACAGACAGGTAACTACGAGCAGTACTTC	CASSQRQTGNYEQYF
NA	TRBV7-8	TRBJ2-7	NA	TGTGCCAGCAGCTCCCGGATGGGACTTGTATACTTC	CASSSRMGLVYF
NA	TRBV6-6	TRBJ1-2	NA	TGTGCCAGCAGTTACTCGCGGGGCTACTATGGCTACACCTTC	CASSYSRGYYGYTF
NA	TRBV27	TRBJ2-1	NA	TGTGCCAGCCGGTCGTACAATGAGCAGTTCTTC	CASRSYNEQFF
TRBD1	TRBV7-9	TRBJ2-2	NA	TGTGCCAGCAGCTTAGCTGGGACAGGGGGTATCGGGGAGCTGTTTTTT	CASSLAGTGGIGELFF
NA	TRBV5-6	TRBJ1-3	NA	TGTGCCAGCAGCTTCCTGGGAAACACCATATATTTT	CASSFLGNTIYF
NA	TRBV9	TRBJ1-4	NA	TGTGCCAGCAGCGTAGGGGCCGGGGGGAATGAAAAACTGTTTTTT	CASSVGAGGNEKLFF
TRBD1	TRBV9	TRBJ1-4	NA	TGTGCCAGCAGCTTTAGGGGAGACAGGGGGCTTGAAAAACTGTTTTTT	CASSFRGDRGLEKLFF
NA	TRBV7-8	TRBJ1-1	NA	TGTGCCAGCAGCTTAGGGGCCGGGGGCACTGAAGCTTTCTTT	CASSLGAGGTEAFF
NA	TRBV10-3	TRBJ1-1	NA	TGTGCCATCACGGGACTCGTTAACACTGAAGCTTTCTTT	CAITGLVNTEAFF
NA	TRBV12-5	TRBJ2-4	NA	TGTGCTAGTGGTTTATACCTCGACTTAGGGGGAGCCAAAAACATTCAGTACTTC	CASGLYLDLGGAKNIQYF
TRBD1	TRBV5-1	TRBJ2-7	few	TGCGCCAGCAGCCGCGACGGGACAGGGGCAACCTACGAGCAGTACTTC	CASSRDGTGATYEQYF
NA	TRBV7-3	TRBJ2-3	NA	TGTGCCAGCAGCTTATTTGGACTCAGCACAGATACGCAGTATTTT	CASSLFGLSTDTQYF
TRBD2	TRBV6-5	TRBJ2-3	NA	TGTGCCAGCAGTTACGGGCGGGGGGGAACAGATACGCAGTATTTT	CASSYGRGGTDTQYF
TRBD1	TRBV6-1	TRBJ1-2	few	TGTGCCAGCAGTGGTCGGACAGGGAGTAAAATGGTTTATGGCTACACCTTC	CASSGRTGSKMVYGYTF
NA	TRBV7-9	TRBJ2-5	NA	TGTGCCAGCAGCTTAGACCGAGCTCAAGAGACCCAGTACTTC	CASSLDRAQETQYF
NA	TRBV5-6	TRBJ2-1	NA	TGTGCCAGCAGCCGGGACTCCCCACCAAATGAGCAGTTCTTC	CASSRDSPPNEQFF
NA	TRBV19	TRBJ2-7	NA	TGTGCCAGTAGTACAGGTACCTCCTACGAGCAGTACTTC	CASSTGTSYEQYF
NA	TRBV7-2	TRBJ1-4	NA	TGTGCCAGCAGCTTAGTCGGGACTGCTAATGAAAAACTGTTTTTT	CASSLVGTANEKLFF
NA	TRBV9	TRBJ2-2	NA	TGTGCCAGCAGCGTAGGAGTAGGGGACACCGGGGAGCTGTTTTTT	CASSVGVGDTGELFF
NA	TRBV19	TRBJ2-3	NA	TGTGCCAGTAGTCCAACCCGTGAGGACACAGATACGCAGTATTTT	CASSPTREDTDTQYF
NA	TRBV5-1	TRBJ1-2	NA	TGCGCCAGCAGCTTGGTAGATGGGGGGGATGGCTACACCTTC	CASSLVDGGDGYTF
NA	TRBV7-2	TRBJ2-1	NA	TGTGCCAGCAGCGTAAGCGGGCTCTCCTACAATGAGCAGTTCTTC	CASSVSGLSYNEQFF
NA	TRBV7-6	TRBJ1-5	once	TGTGCCAGCAGCTTAGGGAAGGAGGTCAATCAGCCCCAGCATTTT	CASSLGKEVNQPQHF
NA	TRBV30	TRBJ1-2	NA	TGTGCCTGGAGTGTCGGGAATCCGTATGGCTACACCTTC	CAWSVGNPYGYTF
TRBD1	TRBV5-4	TRBJ1-4	NA	TGTGCCAGCAGCTTGGGACAGGGGCCTAATGAAAAACTGTTTTTT	CASSLGQGPNEKLFF
NA	TRBV30	TRBJ1-2	NA	TGTGCCTGGAGACCTACAGGGTCCAACTATGGCTACACCTTC	CAWRPTGSNYGYTF
TRBD1	TRBV5-1	TRBJ2-7	NA	TGCGCCAGCAGTTCCGGGACAGGACCCTACGAGCAGTACTTC	CASSSGTGPYEQYF
TRBD1	TRBV5-1	TRBJ1-2	NA	TGCGCCAGCAGCTTGGCCCGGGACAGGGATGATGGCTACACCTTC	CASSLARDRDDGYTF
TRBD2	TRBV19	TRBJ2-1	NA	TGTGCCAGTAGTATAGGGAGTGCGGGGGACAATGAGCAGTTCTTC	CASSIGSAGDNEQFF
NA	TRBV7-9	TRBJ1-2	NA	TGTGCCAGCAGCTCCCGTGGGGGCCTTTCGAGGGTGAACTATGGCTACACCTTC	CASSSRGGLSRVNYGYTF
NA	TRBV4-3	TRBJ1-1	NA	TGCGCCAGCAGCCAAAACAGGGTTGTGGACACTGAAGCCTTCTTT	CASSQNRVVDTEAFF
NA	TRBV19	TRBJ1-2	NA	TGTGCCAGTAGTCTCAGGACGGACGGGATGGATGGCTACACCTTC	CASSLRTDGMDGYTF
TRBD1	TRBV5-1	TRBJ1-1	NA	TGCGCCAGCAGCCCGACAGGGGGCCGCACTGAAGCTTTCTTT	CASSPTGGRTEAFF
NA	TRBV5-4	TRBJ1-3	NA	TGTGCCAGCAGCTGGGGGGGGAGGTCCGGAAACACCATATATTTT	CASSWGGRSGNTIYF
TRBD1	TRBV28	TRBJ1-2	NA	TGTGCCAGCAGTTCGGCCGGGACAGGGGGCGGAAACTATGGCTACACCTTC	CASSSAGTGGGNYGYTF
NA	TRBV27	TRBJ2-7	NA	TGTGCCAGCAGTGAAAGACTAGGTTTTCCCTACGAGCAGTACTTC	CASSERLGFPYEQYF